Below, one TCR beta chain is given with its context. The source of the sample is a study of blood T cell repertoires in COVID-19. Study overall: Samples taken during acute and convalescent COVID-19 were collected in the United States, Italy and Spain.

Germline lookup yields CDR1 MDHEN and CDR2 SYDVKM. Trimming took 4 bases from V and 6 from J, leaving 16 bases between them. The CDR3 spans 15 residues. In the original workflow: Quantification of nucleated cells was approximated via reference gene primer amplification. Only in-frame clones appear in the TCRdb table, and some are missing; sequencing was by immunoSEQ multiplex PCR. V and J calls plus clone size are reproduced from that table; the DNA served to infer D and trimming. This table holds some 150,000 clones, 80% to 90% found once. This clonotype originated in a woman in her 70s with acute or convalescent COVID-19. Input material: peripheral blood. This chain joins TRBV28 and TRBJ1-5; D is perhaps TRBD1 (5 bases). The CDR3 DNA is TGTGCCAGCAGTTCCCACGGAGGGGTAAGTCAGCCCCAGCATTTT. Its translation is CASSSHGGVSQPQHF.